This paragraph covers one T cell receptor (beta chain) sequence. This sample is drawn from a study of blood T cell repertoires in COVID-19. There are 12 residues in the CDR3. V dropped 7 bases and J dropped 5 bases, with 9 bases sitting between them. Looked up from germline, CDR1 is MDHEN and CDR2 is SYDVKM. Original processing methods: The authors estimated nucleated cell counts from reference gene primer amplification. Method: immunoSEQ multiplex PCR; TCRdb's copy keeps in-frame clones and lacks some. V, J and clone size are taken as reported in that table, and D and trimming were inferred from the DNA itself. In the table there are 80,000 to 95,000 clones, about 83% of which are singletons.

The chain has TRBV28 and TRBJ2-1, with D possibly being TRBD2 (6 bases). The sequenced sample consisted of peripheral blood. This clonotype originated in a woman in her 70s with acute or convalescent COVID-19. CDR3 nucleotide sequence: TGTGCCAGCAAGGCGGGGCACAATGAGCAGTTCTTC. This gives the protein CASKAGHNEQFF.